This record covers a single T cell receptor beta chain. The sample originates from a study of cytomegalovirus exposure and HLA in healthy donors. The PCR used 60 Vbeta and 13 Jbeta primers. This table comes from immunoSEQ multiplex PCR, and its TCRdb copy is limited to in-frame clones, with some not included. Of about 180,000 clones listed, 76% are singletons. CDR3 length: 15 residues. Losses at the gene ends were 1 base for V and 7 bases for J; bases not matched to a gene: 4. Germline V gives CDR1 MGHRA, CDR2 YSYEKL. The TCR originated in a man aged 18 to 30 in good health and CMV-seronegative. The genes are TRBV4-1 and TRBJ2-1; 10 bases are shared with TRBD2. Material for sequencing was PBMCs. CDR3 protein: CASSQASGRGNEQFF. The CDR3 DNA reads TGCGCCAGCAGCCAAGCTAGCGGGAGAGGGAATGAGCAGTTCTTC.